The clone carrying this T cell receptor beta chain was observed many times. Antigen unknown. The source of the sample is a study of breast tumors, draining lymph nodes, adjacent tissues. Broader study findings: Data only fit, rather than demonstrated, lymph node origin of most tumor T cells. Tumor repertoires ranked between lymph nodes and nontumor tissue in diversity, with V and J gene preferences.

TCRdb used MiXCR to reprocess the multiplex PCR reads, holding one entry per CDR3 protein. The data contain about 130,000 distinct CDR3 sequences, 15% to 20% of them singletons. Breast cancer patients provided tissue from their axillary draining lymph nodes. V shed 2 bases and J shed 3 bases, with 5 bases lying between them. The CDR3 is 13 residues long. Germline V gene data show CDR1 as SNHLY and CDR2 as FYNNEI. This TCR derives from a female donor with breast cancer. Some clones in this sample may be carry-over from other donors' samples. Sequenced sample: axillary lymph node tissue. The rearrangement links TRBV2 to TRBJ2-1, with D unresolved. DNA of the CDR3: TGTGCCAGCAGTGAAACGGTCTACAATGAGCAGTTCTTC. Translated: CASSETVYNEQFF.